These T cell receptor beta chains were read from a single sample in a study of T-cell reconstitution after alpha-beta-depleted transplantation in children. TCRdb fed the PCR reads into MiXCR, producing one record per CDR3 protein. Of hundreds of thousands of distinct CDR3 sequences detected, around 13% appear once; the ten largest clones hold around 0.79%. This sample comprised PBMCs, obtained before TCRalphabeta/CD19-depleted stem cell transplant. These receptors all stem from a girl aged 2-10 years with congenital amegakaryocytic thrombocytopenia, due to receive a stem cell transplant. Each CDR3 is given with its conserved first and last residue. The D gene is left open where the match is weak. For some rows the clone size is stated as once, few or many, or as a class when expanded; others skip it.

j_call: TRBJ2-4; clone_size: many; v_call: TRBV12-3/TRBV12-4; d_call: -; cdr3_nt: TGTGCCAGCAGTTTAGGGGGAAACATTCAGTACTTC; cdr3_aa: CASSLGGNIQYF
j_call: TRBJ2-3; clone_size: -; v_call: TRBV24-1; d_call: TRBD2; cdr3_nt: TGTGCCACCTCCCGGGACTACCCTACACATACGCAGTATTTT; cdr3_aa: CATSRDYPTHTQYF
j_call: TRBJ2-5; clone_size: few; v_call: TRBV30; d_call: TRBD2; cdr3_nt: TGTGCCTGGACATCGGGAGGGCCAGAGACCCAGTACTTC; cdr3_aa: CAWTSGGPETQYF
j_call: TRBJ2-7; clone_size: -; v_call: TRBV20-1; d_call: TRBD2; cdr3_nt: TGCAGTGCTAGAGAGACTAGCGGAGCTGCCTACGAGCAGTACTTC; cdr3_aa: CSARETSGAAYEQYF
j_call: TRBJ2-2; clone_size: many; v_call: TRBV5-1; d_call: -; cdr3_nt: TGCGCCAGCAGCTTGGAGGCTAGCCCCGGGGAGCTGTTTTTT; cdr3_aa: CASSLEASPGELFF
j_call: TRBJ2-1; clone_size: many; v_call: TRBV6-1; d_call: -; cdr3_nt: TGTGCCAGCAGACGAACAGGGTTGAGCAATGAGCAGTTCTTC; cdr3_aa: CASRRTGLSNEQFF
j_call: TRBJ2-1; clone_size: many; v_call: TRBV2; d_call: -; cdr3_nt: TGTGCCAGCGGGGAGATCTCCTACAATGAGCAGTTCTTC; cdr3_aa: CASGEISYNEQFF
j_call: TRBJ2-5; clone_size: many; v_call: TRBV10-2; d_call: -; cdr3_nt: TGCGCCAGCGGGCTCGGGGAAGAGACCCAGTACTTC; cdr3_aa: CASGLGEETQYF
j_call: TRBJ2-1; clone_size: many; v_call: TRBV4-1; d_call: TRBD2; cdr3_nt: TGCGCCAGCAGCCAACGAGCGGGGGTCTACAATGAGCAGTTCTTC; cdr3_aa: CASSQRAGVYNEQFF
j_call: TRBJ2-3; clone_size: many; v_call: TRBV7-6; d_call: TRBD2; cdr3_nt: TGTGCCAGCAGCTTAGTCTTCCTAGCGGGAGGGTTCGATACGCAGTATTTT; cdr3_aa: CASSLVFLAGGFDTQYF
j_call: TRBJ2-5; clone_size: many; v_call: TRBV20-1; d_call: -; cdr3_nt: TGCAGTGCTAGAGATCTCGGCCTACTAACCCCAGAGACCCAGTACTTC; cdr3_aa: CSARDLGLLTPETQYF